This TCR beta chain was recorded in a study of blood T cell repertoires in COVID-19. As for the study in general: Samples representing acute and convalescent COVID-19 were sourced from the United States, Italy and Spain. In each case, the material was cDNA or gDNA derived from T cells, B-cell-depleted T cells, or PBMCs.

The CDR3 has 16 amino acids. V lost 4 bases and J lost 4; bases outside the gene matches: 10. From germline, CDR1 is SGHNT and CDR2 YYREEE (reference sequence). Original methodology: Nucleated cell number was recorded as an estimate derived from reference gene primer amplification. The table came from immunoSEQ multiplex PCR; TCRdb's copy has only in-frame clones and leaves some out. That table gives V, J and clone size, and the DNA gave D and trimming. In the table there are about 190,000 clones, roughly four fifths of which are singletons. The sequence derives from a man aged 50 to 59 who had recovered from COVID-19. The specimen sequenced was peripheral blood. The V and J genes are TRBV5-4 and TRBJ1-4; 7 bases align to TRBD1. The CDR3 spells CASSGTGAGDNEKLFF. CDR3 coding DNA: TGTGCCAGCAGCGGTACAGGGGCCGGAGATAATGAAAAACTGTTTTTT.